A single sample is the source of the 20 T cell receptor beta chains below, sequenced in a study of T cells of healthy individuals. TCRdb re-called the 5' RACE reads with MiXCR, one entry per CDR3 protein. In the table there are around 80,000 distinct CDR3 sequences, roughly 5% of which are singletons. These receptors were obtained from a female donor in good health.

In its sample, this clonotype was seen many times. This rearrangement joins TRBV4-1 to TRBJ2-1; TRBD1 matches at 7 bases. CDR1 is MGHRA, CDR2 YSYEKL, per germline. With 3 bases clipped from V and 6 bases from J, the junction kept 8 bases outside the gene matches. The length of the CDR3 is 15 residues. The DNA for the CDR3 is TGCGCCAGCAGCCATCAAGGGGGCGCTTCCAATGAGCAGTTCTTC. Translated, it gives CASSHQGGASNEQFF.

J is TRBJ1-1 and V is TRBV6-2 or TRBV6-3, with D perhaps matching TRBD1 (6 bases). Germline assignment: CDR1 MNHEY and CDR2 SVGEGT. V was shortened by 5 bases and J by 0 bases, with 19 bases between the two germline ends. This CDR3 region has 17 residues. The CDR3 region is CASSPGQQARMNTEAFF. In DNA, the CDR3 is TGTGCCAGCAGTCCCGGACAGCAGGCTAGAATGAACACTGAAGCTTTCTTT.

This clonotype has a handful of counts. CDR3 nucleotide sequence: TGTGCCATGCGCGGGGAATCCACAGATACGCAGTATTTT. It translates to CAMRGESTDTQYF. The chain employs TRBV10-3 and TRBJ2-3; TRBD2 is a possible D gene (6 bases). V shed 9 bases and J shed 2 bases, with 12 bases lying between them. The CDR3 contains 13 residues. Germline CDR1 ENHRY, CDR2 SYGVKD.

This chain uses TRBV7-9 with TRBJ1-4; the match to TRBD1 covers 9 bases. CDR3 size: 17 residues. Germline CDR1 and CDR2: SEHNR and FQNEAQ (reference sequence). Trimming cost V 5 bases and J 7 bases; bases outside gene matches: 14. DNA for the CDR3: TGTGCCAGCAGCCCGCGAAAAGGACAGGGGTCTTCTGAAAAACTGTTTTTT. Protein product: CASSPRKGQGSSEKLFF.

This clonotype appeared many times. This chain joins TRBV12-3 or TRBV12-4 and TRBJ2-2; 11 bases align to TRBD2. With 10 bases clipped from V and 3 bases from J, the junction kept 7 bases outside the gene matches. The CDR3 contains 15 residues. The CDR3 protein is CAIAGSGRDTGELFF. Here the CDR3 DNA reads TGTGCCATCGCGGGTAGCGGGAGGGACACCGGGGAGCTGTTTTTT.

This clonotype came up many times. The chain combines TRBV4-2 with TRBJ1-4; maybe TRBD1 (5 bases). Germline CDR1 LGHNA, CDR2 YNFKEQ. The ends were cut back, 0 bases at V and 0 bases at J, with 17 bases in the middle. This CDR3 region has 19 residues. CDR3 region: CASSQEWGPLLSTNEKLFF. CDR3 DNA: TGTGCCAGCAGCCAAGAATGGGGCCCCCTCCTTTCAACTAATGAAAAACTGTTTTTT.

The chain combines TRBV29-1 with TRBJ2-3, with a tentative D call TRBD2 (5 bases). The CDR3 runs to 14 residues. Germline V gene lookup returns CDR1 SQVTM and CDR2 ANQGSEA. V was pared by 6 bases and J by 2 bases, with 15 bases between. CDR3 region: CSVQVGDYTDTQYF. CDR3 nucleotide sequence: TGCAGCGTGCAAGTCGGGGATTACACAGATACGCAGTATTTT.

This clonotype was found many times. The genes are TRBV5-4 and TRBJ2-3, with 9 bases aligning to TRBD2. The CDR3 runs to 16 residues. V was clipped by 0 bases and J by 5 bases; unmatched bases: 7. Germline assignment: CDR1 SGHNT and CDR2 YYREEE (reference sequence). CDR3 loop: CASSLDGGRAQDTQYF. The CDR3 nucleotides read TGTGCCAGCAGCTTGGATGGCGGGAGGGCACAAGATACGCAGTATTTT.

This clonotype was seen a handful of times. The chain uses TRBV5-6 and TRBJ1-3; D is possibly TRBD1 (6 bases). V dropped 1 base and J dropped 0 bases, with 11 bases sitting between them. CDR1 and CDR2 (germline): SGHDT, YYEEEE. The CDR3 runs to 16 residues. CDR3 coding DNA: TGTGCCAGCAGCTTGTTTCAGGGGCACTCTGGAAACACCATATATTTT. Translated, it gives CASSLFQGHSGNTIYF.

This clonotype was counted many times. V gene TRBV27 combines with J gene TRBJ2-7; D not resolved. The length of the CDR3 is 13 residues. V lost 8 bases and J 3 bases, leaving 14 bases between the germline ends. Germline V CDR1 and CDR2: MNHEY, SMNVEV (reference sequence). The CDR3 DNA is TGTGCCAGCCTAGGCCTCAACGGCTACGAGCAGTACTTC. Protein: CASLGLNGYEQYF.

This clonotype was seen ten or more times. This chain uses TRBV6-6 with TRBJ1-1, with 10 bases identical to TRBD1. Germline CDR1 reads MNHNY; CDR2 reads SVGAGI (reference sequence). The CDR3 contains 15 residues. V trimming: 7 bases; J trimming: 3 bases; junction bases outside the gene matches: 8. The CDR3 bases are TGTGCCAGCACCACCCGACAGGGGGCTCACACTGAAGCTTTCTTT. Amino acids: CASTTRQGAHTEAFF.

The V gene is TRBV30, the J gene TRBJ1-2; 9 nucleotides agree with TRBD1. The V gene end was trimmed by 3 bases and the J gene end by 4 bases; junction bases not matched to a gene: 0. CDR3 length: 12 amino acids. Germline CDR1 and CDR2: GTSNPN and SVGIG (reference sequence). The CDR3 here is CAWRDRGYGYTF. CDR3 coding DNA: TGTGCCTGGAGGGACAGGGGCTATGGCTACACCTTC.

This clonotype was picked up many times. DNA of the CDR3: TGTGCCACCCGTAACTACAGGGAAGGCTACACCTTC. Translating gives CATRNYREGYTF. J is TRBJ1-2 and V is TRBV2, with D possibly matching TRBD1 (6 bases). Germline V gene data show CDR1 as SNHLY and CDR2 as FYNNEI. V gave up 10 bases and J gave up 8 bases, with 17 bases separating them. The CDR3 sequence is 12 residues long.

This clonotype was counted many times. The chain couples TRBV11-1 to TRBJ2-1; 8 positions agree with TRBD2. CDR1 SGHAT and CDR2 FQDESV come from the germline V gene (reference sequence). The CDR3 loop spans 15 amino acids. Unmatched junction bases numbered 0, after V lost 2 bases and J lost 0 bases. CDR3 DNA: TGTGCCAGCAGCTTAAGCGGGAGCTCCTACAATGAGCAGTTCTTC. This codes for CASSLSGSSYNEQFF. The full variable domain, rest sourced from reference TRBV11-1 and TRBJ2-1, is EAEVAQSPRYKITEKSQAVAFWCDPISGHATLYWYRQILGQGPELLVQFQDESVVDDSQLPKDRFSAERLKGVDSTLKIQPAELGDSAMYLCASSLSGSSYNEQFFGPGTRLTVL.

CDR3 coding DNA: TGTGCCAGCTCACCCCTAGCAGATACGCAGTATTTT. This gives the protein CASSPLADTQYF. The rearrangement joins TRBV18 to TRBJ2-3, with unresolved D. The CDR3 consists of 12 residues. CDR1 is KGHSH and CDR2 is LQKENI in the germline V gene. Trimming removed 3 bases from V and 4 bases from J, with 5 bases in between.

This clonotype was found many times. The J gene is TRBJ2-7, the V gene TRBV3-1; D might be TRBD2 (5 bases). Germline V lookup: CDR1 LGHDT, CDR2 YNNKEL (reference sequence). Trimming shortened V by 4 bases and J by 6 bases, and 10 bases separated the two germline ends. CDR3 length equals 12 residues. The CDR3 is CASSRRSGEQYF. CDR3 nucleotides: TGTGCCAGCAGCCGTCGAAGCGGCGAGCAGTACTTC.

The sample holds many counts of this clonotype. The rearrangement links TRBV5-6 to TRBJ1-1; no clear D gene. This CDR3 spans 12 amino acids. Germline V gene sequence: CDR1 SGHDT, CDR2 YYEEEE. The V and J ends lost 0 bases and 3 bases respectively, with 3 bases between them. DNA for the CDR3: TGTGCCAGCAGCTTGGTGGACACTGAAGCTTTCTTT. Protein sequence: CASSLVDTEAFF.

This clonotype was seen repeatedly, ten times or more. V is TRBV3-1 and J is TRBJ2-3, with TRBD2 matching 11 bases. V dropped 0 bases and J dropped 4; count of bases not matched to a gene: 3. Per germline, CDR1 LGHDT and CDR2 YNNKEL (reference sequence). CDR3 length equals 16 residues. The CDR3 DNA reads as TGTGCCAGCAGCCAAGAGCGACTAGCGGGGTCAGATACGCAGTATTTT. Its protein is CASSQERLAGSDTQYF.

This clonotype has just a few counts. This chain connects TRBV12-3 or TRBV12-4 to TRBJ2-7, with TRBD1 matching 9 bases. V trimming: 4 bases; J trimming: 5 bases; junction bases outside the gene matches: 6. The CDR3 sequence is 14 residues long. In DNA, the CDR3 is TGTGCCAGCAGTTCCGGGACAGGGTTGAACGAGCAGTACTTC. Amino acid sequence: CASSSGTGLNEQYF.

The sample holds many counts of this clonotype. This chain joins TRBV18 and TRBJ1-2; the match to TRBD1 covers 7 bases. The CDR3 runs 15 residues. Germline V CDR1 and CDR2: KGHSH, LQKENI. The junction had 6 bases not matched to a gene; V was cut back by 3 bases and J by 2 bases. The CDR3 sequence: CASSPGGTANYGYTF. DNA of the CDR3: TGTGCCAGCTCACCCGGGGGGACAGCGAACTATGGCTACACCTTC.